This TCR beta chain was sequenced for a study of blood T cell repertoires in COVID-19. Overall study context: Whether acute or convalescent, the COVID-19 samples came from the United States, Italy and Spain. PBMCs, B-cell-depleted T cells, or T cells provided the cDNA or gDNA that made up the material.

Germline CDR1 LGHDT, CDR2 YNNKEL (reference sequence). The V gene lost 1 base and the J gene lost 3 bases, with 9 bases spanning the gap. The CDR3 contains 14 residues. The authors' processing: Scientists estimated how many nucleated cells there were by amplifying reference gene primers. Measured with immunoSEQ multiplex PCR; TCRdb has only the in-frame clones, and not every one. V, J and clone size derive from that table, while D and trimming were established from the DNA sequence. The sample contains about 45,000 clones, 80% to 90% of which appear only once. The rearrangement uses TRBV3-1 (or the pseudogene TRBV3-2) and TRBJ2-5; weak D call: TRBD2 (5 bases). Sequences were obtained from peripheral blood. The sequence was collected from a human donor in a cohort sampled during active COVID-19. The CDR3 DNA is TGTGCCAGCAGCCAAGGAGGGTCGAAAGAGACCCAGTACTTC. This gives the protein CASSQGGSKETQYF.